The sequence of this T cell receptor (beta chain) was determined in a study of identical twins (dated by TCRdb to between 2015 and 2016). In terms of the full investigation: The study deep-sequenced TCR alpha and beta repertoires from monozygotic twins, unrelated adults of various ages and cord blood to test whether fetal clonotypes persist. To rule out contamination, the twin experiments were replicated at different times with different library preparation protocols.

Only a few counts were recorded for this clonotype. The antigen it recognizes is unknown. The sample holds no much larger clone one base away, and base qualities are not on file. Only healthy Caucasian donors were included. Three pairs of female monozygotic twins, all aged roughly 18 to 29 years, were included in the twin cohort. Miltenyi CD45RO+ enrichment and human naive T-cell isolation kits were used to isolate memory (CD45RO+) and naive T cells from PBMC. Library construction relied on 5' RACE. Data came from an Illumina HiSeq 2000. Template switching introduced a universal primer binding site; the final cDNA contained a unique molecular identifier, enabling accurate counting of TCR cDNA molecules. Specific primers in the conserved constant-segment region were used to synthesize first-strand cDNA for the TCR alpha and beta chains. To control for contamination, each cDNA library was double barcoded with a SMART-Mk sample barcode plus Illumina barcodes. Two successive PCR steps introduced TruSeq adapter sequences along with Illumina sample barcodes. TCR alpha and beta cDNA libraries were sequenced on the Illumina HiSeq platform with custom primers. Processing in the source paper ran as follows. Unique molecular identifiers were extracted from raw reads with MiGEC, and CDR3 positions were determined with MiXCR. Recombination models were inferred per individual with the repgenHMM and IGoR tools using an EM algorithm. Shared clonotypes were analyzed with the tcR package in R, and sharing was normalized by the product of cloneset sizes. To study raw recombination free of thymic and clonal selection effects, out-of-frame nonproductive sequences were analyzed. TCRdb's own reprocessing of the public reads used fastp at Q25 and MiXCR and kept productive beta chains. All rows with the same CDR3 protein become a single entry with the most common DNA and genes. Clone size and V and J calls follow TCRdb, not the original study. For this sample there are roughly 290,000 distinct CDR3 sequences; less than 9% appear just once. Around 2.1% of the sample is in the top ten clones.

The full study reports these points: Invariant T cells such as MAIT and iNKT could partly confound zero-insertion analyses, though diverse VJ usage argued against this for most clonotypes. Out-of-frame TCR alpha sequences shared between twins showed an excess of low generation-probability sequences compared with coincidental sharing between unrelated individuals. In monozygotic twins, out-of-frame TCR alpha sharing was systematically underestimated by recombination models, although the models agreed with sharing between unrelated individuals. In beta out-of-frame sequences, excess twin sharing was weaker, because having fewer shared sequences lowered the signal-to-noise ratio. Fewer insertions were carried by abundant cord blood beta clonotypes, a similar but weaker trend appeared in young adult naive repertoires, and no such trend appeared in memory repertoires. Because the same donors could not be followed over many years, the conclusions relied on cross-sectional statistical analysis.

CDR1 and CDR2 are drawn from the germline V gene: SGHRS, YFSETQ. After removal of 0 bases from V and 5 bases from J, the junction retains 6 bases not matched to a gene. Taken from cysteine to phenylalanine, the CDR3 has 15 residues. The read is trimmed to its CDR3 DNA, 45 bases read in frame from base 1. A further study also used this sample, focusing on yellow fever vaccine responses in identical twins. The second study also describes: The T cell response to vaccination in identical twins was reported by the authors to appear partly convergent and partly personalized. The study precisely tracked vaccine-responding T cell clones in identical twins.

The sample consisted of memory (CD45RO+) T cells sorted from blood. The sample's cell subset or site label, decoded: CD45RO+ enriched T cells. The rearranged segments are TRBV5-1 and TRBJ1-1; TRBD1 matches 8 bases in the middle. This sequence was found in a woman aged 18-29 years in good health. DNA sequence: TGCGCCAGCAGCTTGGAGGCAGGGGGCCTGACTGAAGCTTTCTTT. It translates as CASSLEAGGLTEAFF. Joined to the reference TRBV5-1 and TRBJ1-1 proteins, this CDR3 gives the full variable domain: KAGVTQTPRYLIKTRGQQVTLSCSPISGHRSVSWYQQTPGQGLQFLFEYFSETQRNKGNFPGRFSGRQFSNSRSEMNVSTLELGDSALYLCASSLEAGGLTEAFFGQGTRLTVV.